This T cell receptor beta chain came from a study of blood T cell repertoires in COVID-19. Study details: Whether acute or convalescent, the COVID-19 samples came from the United States, Italy and Spain. PBMCs, B-cell-depleted T cells, or T cells were the source of the cDNA or gDNA that made up the material.

The table came from immunoSEQ multiplex PCR; TCRdb's copy has only in-frame clones and leaves some out. The data hold around 260,000 clones, with 85% to 90% observed a single time. Between the trimmed V and J ends, which lost 0 bases and 2 bases, there was a span of 13 bases. CDR1 SGHRS and CDR2 YFSETQ come from the germline V gene. CDR3 size: 16 residues. The specimen was peripheral blood. The chain joins TRBV5-1 to TRBJ2-3; the D is unclear. The sequence derives from a man aged 18 to 35 with active or convalescent COVID-19. The CDR3 sequence: CASSLARLGPTDTQYF. The CDR3 DNA is TGCGCCAGCAGCTTGGCCCGCTTGGGCCCCACAGATACGCAGTATTTT. The whole variable domain, remainder taken from reference TRBV5-1 and TRBJ2-3, is KAGVTQTPRYLIKTRGQQVTLSCSPISGHRSVSWYQQTPGQGLQFLFEYFSETQRNKGNFPGRFSGRQFSNSRSEMNVSTLELGDSALYLCASSLARLGPTDTQYFGPGTRLTVL.